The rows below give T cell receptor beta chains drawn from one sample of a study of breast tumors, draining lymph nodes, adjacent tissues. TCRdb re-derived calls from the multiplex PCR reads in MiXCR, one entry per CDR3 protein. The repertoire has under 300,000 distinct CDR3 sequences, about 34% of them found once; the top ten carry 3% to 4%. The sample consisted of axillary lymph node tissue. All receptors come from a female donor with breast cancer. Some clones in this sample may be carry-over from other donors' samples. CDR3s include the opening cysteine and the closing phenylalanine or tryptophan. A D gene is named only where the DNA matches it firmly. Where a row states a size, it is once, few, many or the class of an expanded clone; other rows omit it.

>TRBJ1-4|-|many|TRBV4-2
TGTGCCAGCAGCCAAGAACCGAACAGGGCTGAAAAACTGTTTTTT
CASSQEPNRAEKLFF
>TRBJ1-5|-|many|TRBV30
TGTGCCTGGAGTCAAGGTGGTTCGCGCAATCAGCCCCAGCATTTT
CAWSQGGSRNQPQHF
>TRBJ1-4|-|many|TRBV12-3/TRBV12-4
TGTGCCAGCAGCTTTGGCGAAAAACTGTTTTTT
CASSFGEKLFF
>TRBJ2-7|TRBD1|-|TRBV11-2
TGTGCCAGCAGCTTGGAAGGGGGCACTACCCACGAGCAGTACTTC
CASSLEGGTTHEQYF
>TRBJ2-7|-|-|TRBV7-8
TGTGCCAGCAGCTCCCATTACTACGAGCAGTACTTC
CASSSHYYEQYF
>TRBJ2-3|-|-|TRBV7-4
TGTGCCAGCAGCTTAGCTGGGCCCTCGGGGACCCCGGTGGATACGCAGTATTTT
CASSLAGPSGTPVDTQYF
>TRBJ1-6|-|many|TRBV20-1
TGCAGTGCTAGAGCCAGTCTTAACTATAATTCACCCCTCCACTTT
CSARASLNYNSPLHF
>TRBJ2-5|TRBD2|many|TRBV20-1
TGCAGTGTGGCTAGCGGGCAAGAGACCCAGTACTTC
CSVASGQETQYF
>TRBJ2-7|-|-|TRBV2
TGTGCCAGCAGTGCTAGAGATCCGAGCCTTACCTACGAGCAGTACTTC
CASSARDPSLTYEQYF
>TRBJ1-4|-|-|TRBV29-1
TGCAGCGTTGAGGAAGATGTGGGGGGTGAAAAACTGTTTTTT
CSVEEDVGGEKLFF
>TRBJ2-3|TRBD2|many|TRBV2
TGTGCCAGCACCTGGACTAGAGCGGCGGGAGAAGATACGCAGTATTTT
CASTWTRAAGEDTQYF
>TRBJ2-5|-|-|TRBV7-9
TGTGCCCACCGCCCTTCGTGGGCCGCTGGCGAAGAGACCCAGTACTTC
CAHRPSWAAGEETQYF
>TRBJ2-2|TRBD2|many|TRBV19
TGTGCCAGTAGACGACTAGCGGGTGACACCGGGGAGCTGTTTTTT
CASRRLAGDTGELFF
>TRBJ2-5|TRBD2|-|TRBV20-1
TGCAGCTCCCATACTAGCGTCCAAGAGACCCAGTACTTC
CSSHTSVQETQYF
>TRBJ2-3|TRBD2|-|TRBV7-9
TGTGCCAGCAGAATAGTCAATAGCGGGAGGGTCGATACGCAGTATTTT
CASRIVNSGRVDTQYF
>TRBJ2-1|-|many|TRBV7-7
TGTGCTAGCAGCCCACGACTAGGTTCCTACAATGAGCAGTTCTTC
CASSPRLGSYNEQFF
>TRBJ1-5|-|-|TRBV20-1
TGCAGTGCTAGAACGTCTAGCGGGGTTCGGGGGGCAGGCAATCAGCCCCAGCATTTT
CSARTSSGVRGAGNQPQHF
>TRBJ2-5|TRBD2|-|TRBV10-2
TGCGCCAGCAGTGGGACTAGCGGGGGGACCCAGTACTTC
CASSGTSGGTQYF
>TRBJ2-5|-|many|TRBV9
TGTGCCAGCAGCGTCGACTCGTTCCAAGAGACCCAGTACTTC
CASSVDSFQETQYF